Listed here are 17 T cell receptor beta chains from one sample, sequenced in a study of shared clonotypes between healthy human individuals. Positive CCR7 selection of CD45RO-negative cells yielded the naive CD8 cells, and terminally differentiated effector memory CD45RA+ cells were excluded. TCRdb keeps only in-frame clones here, not all; method: immunoSEQ multiplex PCR. The sample has 600,000 or so clones, roughly 96% seen once. The specimen was naive CD8+ T cells sorted from blood. Receptors originate from a woman aged 25-40 years in good health.

This rearrangement joins TRBV13 to TRBJ1-5; D ambiguous. The ends were cut back, 3 bases at V and 2 bases at J, with 5 bases in the middle. CDR1 and CDR2 from the germline V gene are PRHDT and FYEKMQ (reference sequence). The CDR3 consists of 13 residues. DNA for the CDR3: TGTGCCAGCAGCTTTGAGGGCAATCAGCCCCAGCATTTT. Translation gives CASSFEGNQPQHF.

The chain carries TRBV28 and TRBJ2-2; D tentatively fits TRBD1 or TRBD2 (5 bases each). The CDR3 covers 14 residues. V was trimmed by 5 bases and J by 4 bases, leaving 11 bases between them. Germline lookup yields CDR1 MDHEN and CDR2 SYDVKM. The CDR3 DNA follows: TGTGCCAGCAGTACCCTGGGGACCACCGGGGAGCTGTTTTTT. Its translation is CASSTLGTTGELFF.

The V and J genes are TRBV5-5 and TRBJ1-1; the D is unclear. Germline-derived CDR1 and CDR2 are SGHKS and YYEKEE (reference sequence). Trimming shortened V by 0 bases and J by 4 bases, and 10 bases separated the two germline ends. The CDR3 is made up of 14 amino acids. In DNA, the CDR3 is TGTGCCAGCAGCTTGGGGGGAACGGGCACTGAAGCTTTCTTT. This translates into CASSLGGTGTEAFF.

J is TRBJ2-1 and V is TRBV13; perhaps TRBD2 as D (5 bases). Trimming stripped 2 bases from V and 5 bases from J, with 16 bases between. Looked up from germline, CDR1 is PRHDT and CDR2 is FYEKMQ (reference sequence). CDR3 length: 16 amino acids. The CDR3 region is CASSLLAGLPDNEQFF. The CDR3 DNA reads TGTGCCAGCAGCTTACTGGCGGGCCTCCCGGACAATGAGCAGTTCTTC.

This chain uses TRBV19 with TRBJ2-7, with 10 bases identical to TRBD2. The CDR3 has 15 amino acids. Germline assignment: CDR1 LNHDA and CDR2 SQIVND (reference sequence). J gave up 3 bases and V 4 bases, and 6 bases lay outside the gene matches. The DNA for the CDR3 is TGTGCCAGTAGTACCGGGACTAGCGAATACTACGAGCAGTACTTC. Translation gives CASSTGTSEYYEQYF.

This chain links TRBV18 with TRBJ2-7; D is undetermined. The V gene lost 2 bases and the J gene lost 0 bases, with 8 bases spanning the gap. CDR3 length: 14 amino acids. The V gene's germline CDR1 is KGHSH and CDR2 LQKENI. The CDR3 protein is CASSPGVGSYEQYF. CDR3 bases: TGTGCCAGCTCACCAGGGGTTGGCTCCTACGAGCAGTACTTC.

The chain couples TRBV15 to TRBJ2-7; 7 nucleotides align to TRBD1. With V trimmed by 3 bases and J by 6 bases, 23 bases remained unmatched. This CDR3 has 19 amino acids. The germline gives CDR1 LNHNV, CDR2 YYDKDF (reference sequence). The CDR3 bases are TGTGCCACCAGCAGCGCATTTATGGGGACAGTAAGCCCCAGGGCCGAGCAGTACTTC. This encodes CATSSAFMGTVSPRAEQYF.

The V call is TRBV4-1, the J call TRBJ2-1; D is unclear. Germline CDR1 reads MGHRA; CDR2 reads YSYEKL. The CDR3 length is 15 residues. Trimming left V 0 bases short and J 4 bases short, with 10 bases between. CDR3 nucleotide sequence: TGCGCCAGCAGCCAAGATCGGGCTACTTACAATGAGCAGTTCTTC. Translation: CASSQDRATYNEQFF.

V is TRBV13 and J is TRBJ2-1; TRBD1 matches at 10 bases. Germline CDR1 PRHDT, CDR2 FYEKMQ (reference sequence). V shed 5 bases and J 5 bases; nucleotides not matched to a gene: 9. The CDR3 is made up of 16 amino acids. The CDR3 reads CASSPEGQGIDNEQFF. The CDR3, as DNA: TGTGCCAGCAGCCCCGAGGGACAGGGGATTGACAATGAGCAGTTCTTC.

The chain is built from TRBV4-1 and TRBJ1-3, with D perhaps matching TRBD1 (5 bases). The CDR3 is made up of 16 amino acids. Trimming stripped 5 bases from V and 0 bases from J, with 14 bases between. CDR1 and CDR2 (germline): MGHRA, YSYEKL. In DNA form, the CDR3 reads TGCGCCAGCAGCGCTTGGGGGTTCAACTCTGGAAACACCATATATTTT. It is translated as CASSAWGFNSGNTIYF.

J is TRBJ2-1 and V is TRBV7-8; no clear D gene. Trimming shortened V by 6 bases and J by 0 bases, and 9 bases separated the two germline ends. The length of the CDR3 is 14 residues. Per the germline V gene, CDR1 is SGHVS and CDR2 is FQNEAQ. CDR3 bases: TGTGCCAGCAGACAAGTAGACTCCTACAATGAGCAGTTCTTC. It codes for CASRQVDSYNEQFF.

Notes on this clone: This CDR3 is also generated by other DNA sequences in the sample. The V gene is TRBV5-1, the J gene TRBJ1-5; a weak D match, TRBD1 (5 bases). Germline V lookup: CDR1 SGHRS, CDR2 YFSETQ. CDR3 length equals 14 residues. With 0 bases removed from V and 7 bases from J, the gap between germline ends came to 11 bases. The CDR3 nucleotides are TGCGCCAGCAGCTTGGGGCAGGGTGAACAGCCCCAGCATTTT. This sequence encodes CASSLGQGEQPQHF. Complete variable domain (other parts from reference TRBV5-1 and TRBJ1-5): KAGVTQTPRYLIKTRGQQVTLSCSPISGHRSVSWYQQTPGQGLQFLFEYFSETQRNKGNFPGRFSGRQFSNSRSEMNVSTLELGDSALYLCASSLGQGEQPQHFGDGTRLSIL.

This clone turned up a few times. V usage is TRBV29-1 and J usage is TRBJ2-5; TRBD1 might be the D (7 bases). The J call may be wrong; the DNA end is better matched by TRBJ2-7. Germline V CDR1 and CDR2: SQVTM, ANQGSEA. The CDR3 is 15 amino acids. DNA for the CDR3: TGCAGCGTCTCAGGGGGGCGGACCCCCTCCTACGAGCAGTACTTC. Its translation: CSVSGGRTPSYEQYF.

This chain uses TRBV28 with TRBJ1-5; 7 bases fit TRBD1. Losses at the gene ends were 6 bases for V and 5 bases for J; bases not matched to a gene: 10. CDR1 is MDHEN, CDR2 SYDVKM, per germline. The CDR3 extends over 15 amino acids. CDR3 amino acids: CASSRDSVVYQPQHF. The CDR3 coding sequence is TGTGCCAGCAGCCGGGACAGCGTCGTATATCAGCCCCAGCATTTT. The full variable domain, its missing parts supplied by reference TRBV28 and TRBJ1-5, is DVKVTQSSRYLVKRTGEKVFLECVQDMDHENMFWYRQDPGLGLRLIYFSYDVKMKEKGDIPEGYSVSREKKERFSLILESASTNQTSMYLCASSRDSVVYQPQHFGDGTRLSIL.

The V gene is TRBV7-9, the J gene TRBJ2-2, with D perhaps TRBD1 or TRBD2 (5 bases each). V lost 6 bases, J lost 3 bases, and 11 bases lay in between. Germline lookup yields CDR1 SEHNR and CDR2 FQNEAQ (reference sequence). The CDR3 length is 14 residues. In nucleotides, the CDR3 is TGTGCCAGCAGTTCAGGGAGTTACACCGGGGAGCTGTTTTTT. This encodes CASSSGSYTGELFF.

This chain uses TRBV4-1 with TRBJ2-7, with 10 bases fitting TRBD2. The germline V gene has CDR1 MGHRA and CDR2 YSYEKL. The CDR3 extends over 15 amino acids. The junction had 7 bases not matched to a gene; V was cut back by 1 base and J by 7 bases. CDR3 sequence (DNA): TGCGCCAGCAGCCAAGGGGTAGCGGGGGGCTCGGAGCAGTACTTC. Translation: CASSQGVAGGSEQYF.

The chain is built from TRBV28 and TRBJ1-1, with a possible D match to TRBD1 (5 bases). Trimming removed 2 bases at V and 4 bases at J, with 11 bases between. Germline CDR1 and CDR2: MDHEN and SYDVKM. The CDR3 is 14 amino acids. This CDR3 is CASSLGGVGTEAFF. The CDR3 nucleotides are TGTGCCAGCAGTTTAGGAGGGGTCGGCACTGAAGCTTTCTTT.